This T cell receptor beta chain stems from a study of neoadjuvant nivolumab and ipilimumab in lung cancer (dated by TCRdb to the early 2020s). For context, the study as a whole: Intravenous nivolumab was dosed at 3 mg/kg on days 1, 15 and 29, and in the combination arm ipilimumab 1 mg/kg was added on day 1 only. The major pathologic response (MPR) rate in the intention-to-treat population in each study arm was designated as the primary trial endpoint. The study compared TCR repertoires in pretherapy (baseline) peripheral blood with TCR repertoires in tumors resected at surgery after neoadjuvant immune checkpoint blockade. The trial treated 40 to 45 patients with operable NSCLC: approximately 23 were randomized to nivolumab monotherapy and 21 to nivolumab plus ipilimumab. Seven patients had matched pretherapy and resected tumor pairs analyzed, with four treated with nivolumab and three with nivolumab plus ipilimumab. Study-wide conclusions, independent of this receptor: No significant correlation was found between TCR clonality and pathologic tumor regression, and only a single major-pathologic-response sample was available for the analysis of TCR clonality versus pathologic tumor regression. Tumor T-cell richness and clonality rose from pretherapy to surgery in three of three dual-therapy tumors but in only two of four nivolumab-treated tumors. A small number of samples underwent TCR sequencing. Richness in tumors resected after neoadjuvant therapy showed a positive correlation with pretherapy blood TCR richness (Spearman R ≈ 0.78). Greater TCR richness and clonality were observed in resected tumors than in tumor-adjacent uninvolved lung, and increases were observed in more dual-therapy-treated tumors.

Comments on this clone: Which antigen it targets is not known. Per-nucleotide qualities are absent, and no much larger clonotype sits a single base away.

The library was built by means of the immunoSEQ multiplex PCR assay. As for the original processing: Repertoires were summarized by richness and clonality, and significantly expanded and contracted clones were identified between pre- and post-therapy samples. The table was pulled from immuneACCESS by TCRdb, which kept in-frame rearrangements only. Such tables lose some clones; where checked, under half of the loss comes from unresolved V genes, and the rest has no known cause. V, J and clone size are taken as reported in that table, and D and trimming were inferred from the DNA itself. A total of tens of thousands of clones appear in this sample, roughly 90% of them only once. The ten largest clones take up 2% to 2.5% of the sample. Taken from the germline V gene, the CDR1 and CDR2 loops are SQVTM and ANQGSEA. Relative to germline, V is missing 4 bases and J is missing 0 bases, with 6 bases of the junction outside any gene match. Including cysteine and phenylalanine, the CDR3 has 16 amino acids. CDR3 DNA only is kept here, 48 bases in frame from base 1.

The time point label, as the study defines it: at surgical resection after neoadjuvant nivolumab +/- ipilimumab. The samples were taken from NEOSTAR, a phase 2 randomized trial in operable NSCLC that tested neoadjuvant nivolumab or nivolumab plus ipilimumab, followed by surgery. This TCR was sampled from an adult with non-small cell lung cancer. The chain links TRBV29-1 with TRBJ2-6; 7 nucleotides in the junction match TRBD1. The specimen comprised peripheral blood, sampled after neoadjuvant nivolumab, alone or with ipilimumab, at or shortly before surgery. The CDR3 reads CSVGPTGNSGANVLTF. The nucleotide sequence is given as TGCAGCGTTGGACCGACAGGGAACTCTGGGGCCAACGTCCTGACTTTC.